One sample yielded the 3 T cell receptor beta chains listed below, sequenced in a study of blood T cell repertoires in COVID-19. Data came from immunoSEQ multiplex PCR; TCRdb stores just in-frame clones and leaves some out. The sample lists about 46,000 clones, more than 85% occurring once. Sequencing input: PBMCs or T cells enriched from blood (not recorded which). The receptors were sampled from a woman aged 45-59 years who had recovered from COVID-19.

This sequence joins TRBV30 and TRBJ2-6; D not certain. V was pared by 4 bases and J by 0 bases, with 10 bases between. The CDR3 runs to 15 residues. The germline V gene has CDR1 GTSNPN and CDR2 SVGIG (reference sequence). The CDR3 sequence is CAWKRDGSGANVLTF. For the CDR3, the DNA is TGTGCCTGGAAGCGTGACGGCTCTGGGGCCAACGTCCTGACTTTC.

The chain is built from TRBV18 and TRBJ1-5; D is undetermined. The germline CDR1 and CDR2 sequences are KGHSH and LQKENI. This CDR3 region has 13 residues. V gave up 0 bases and J gave up 6 bases, with 6 bases separating them. CDR3 sequence (DNA): TGTGCCAGCTCACCACCGTCAGGTCAGCCCCAGCATTTT. Translated, it gives CASSPPSGQPQHF.

The gene calls are TRBV5-1 and TRBJ1-1; D gene unclear. Germline-derived CDR1 and CDR2 are SGHRS and YFSETQ. CDR3 length: 12 residues. Trimming pared 4 bases from V and 5 bases from J, leaving 9 bases between. The CDR3 protein is CASSMGETEAFF. DNA of the CDR3: TGCGCCAGCAGCATGGGAGAAACTGAAGCTTTCTTT.